A selection of T cell receptor beta chains follows, all from one sample in a study of T cells in Graves' hyperthyroidism and ophthalmopathy. TCRdb reprocessed the multiplex PCR reads with MiXCR, giving one entry per CDR3 protein. The table lists under 550,000 distinct CDR3 sequences, roughly 15% of them singletons. Material: blood. The receptor set was obtained from a woman between 18 and 29 years old with Graves' hyperthyroidism. CDR3s include the opening cysteine and the closing phenylalanine or tryptophan. The D gene is left open where the match is weak. Expanded clones are given a class, and other clones once, few, many or no size at all.

j_call | clone_size | v_call | d_call | cdr3_nt | cdr3_aa
TRBJ1-2 | many | TRBV20-1 | TRBD1 | TGCAGTGCTAGACGGACAGGGGAGGTTAACTATGGCTACACCTTC | CSARRTGEVNYGYTF
TRBJ2-3 | NA | TRBV24-1 | TRBD2 | TGTGCCACCAGTGGGGGGACTAGCGGCGCAGATACGCAGTATTTT | CATSGGTSGADTQYF
TRBJ1-1 | NA | TRBV10-3 | TRBD1 | TGTGCCATCAGGACAGGGGTGACTGAAGCTTTCTTT | CAIRTGVTEAFF
TRBJ2-2 | many | TRBV5-1 | NA | TGCGCCAGCAGCGCGGGGACAGATACTTACACCGGGGAGCTGTTTTTT | CASSAGTDTYTGELFF
TRBJ2-5 | many | TRBV11-2 | TRBD2 | TGTGCCAGCAGCTTAGAGGATGGGGGAGGGCCGGAGACCCAGTACTTC | CASSLEDGGGPETQYF
TRBJ2-2 | many | TRBV6-6 | TRBD2 | TGTGCCAGCAGTTACTGGGCTAGCGGGAGGGGGGGATCCGGGGAGCTGTTTTTT | CASSYWASGRGGSGELFF
TRBJ1-1 | NA | TRBV4-1 | NA | TGCGCCAGCAGCTTGGAGGGTAGGGGAGGGAACACTGAAGCTTTCTTT | CASSLEGRGGNTEAFF
TRBJ2-1 | NA | TRBV7-3 | TRBD2 | TGTGCCAGCAGCGAGTCTAGCGGCAATGAGCAGTTCTTC | CASSESSGNEQFF
TRBJ1-5 | few | TRBV6-1 | NA | TGTGCCAGCAGACTACGGGGGCGCAATCAGCCCCAGCATTTT | CASRLRGRNQPQHF
TRBJ1-3 | few | TRBV7-9 | NA | TGTGCCAGCAGCTTAGGGGACGTAGACGTTGGAAACACCATATATTTT | CASSLGDVDVGNTIYF
TRBJ2-5 | many | TRBV11-2 | NA | TGTGCCAGCAGCTTATATGTTACAGCTGGGTCGAGGGAGACCCAGTACTTC | CASSLYVTAGSRETQYF
TRBJ1-2 | many | TRBV6-1 | TRBD1 | TGTGCCAGCGAGGGCACAGGGGGGGATTATGGCTACACCTTC | CASEGTGGDYGYTF
TRBJ1-1 | many | TRBV12-3/TRBV12-4 | NA | TGTGCCAGCAGTTTAGGAAGGACAGCCTTGAACACTGAAGCTTTCTTT | CASSLGRTALNTEAFF
TRBJ1-5 | many | TRBV30 | NA | TGTGCCTGGAGTGTCGGGGCCAGCAATCAGCCCCAGCATTTT | CAWSVGASNQPQHF
TRBJ2-7 | few | TRBV6-1 | TRBD1 | TGTGCCAGCAGTGAGTTTAGACAGGGCTCCTACGAGCAGTACTTC | CASSEFRQGSYEQYF
TRBJ2-1 | few | TRBV19 | TRBD1 | TGTGCCAGTAGTATATTTTTTGGACAGGAAAATTACAATGAGCAGTTCTTC | CASSIFFGQENYNEQFF
TRBJ1-1 | few | TRBV10-2 | NA | TGCGCCAGCAGACTAGGACGGAACACTGAAGCTTTCTTT | CASRLGRNTEAFF
TRBJ2-1 | few | TRBV18 | TRBD2 | TGTGCCAGCTCACCACAGGCGGGAGGGCTCGATGAGCAGTTCTTC | CASSPQAGGLDEQFF
TRBJ2-7 | many | TRBV12-3/TRBV12-4 | TRBD2 | TGTGCCAGCAGTTTAGCGGGAGGGCCTATAGGGGAGCAGTACTTC | CASSLAGGPIGEQYF
TRBJ2-7 | few | TRBV29-1 | NA | TGCAGCGTTGAATCCGGGACAAAGGACTACGAGCAGTACTTC | CSVESGTKDYEQYF
TRBJ1-5 | many | TRBV30 | NA | TGTGCCTGGAGTGTACAGGACGCCACGAATCAGCCCCAGCATTTT | CAWSVQDATNQPQHF
TRBJ2-3 | NA | TRBV7-6 | NA | TGTGCCAGCAGCTTAGCAGTCCGAGCGGATACGCAGTATTTT | CASSLAVRADTQYF
TRBJ1-1 | many | TRBV6-2/TRBV6-3 | NA | TGTGCCAGCAGTTACTCATCAGTGAACACTGAAGCTTTCTTT | CASSYSSVNTEAFF
TRBJ1-2 | few | TRBV20-1 | NA | TGCAGTGCTAGTCTAGTGGGGACCCTCGCTAACTATGGCTACACCTTC | CSASLVGTLANYGYTF